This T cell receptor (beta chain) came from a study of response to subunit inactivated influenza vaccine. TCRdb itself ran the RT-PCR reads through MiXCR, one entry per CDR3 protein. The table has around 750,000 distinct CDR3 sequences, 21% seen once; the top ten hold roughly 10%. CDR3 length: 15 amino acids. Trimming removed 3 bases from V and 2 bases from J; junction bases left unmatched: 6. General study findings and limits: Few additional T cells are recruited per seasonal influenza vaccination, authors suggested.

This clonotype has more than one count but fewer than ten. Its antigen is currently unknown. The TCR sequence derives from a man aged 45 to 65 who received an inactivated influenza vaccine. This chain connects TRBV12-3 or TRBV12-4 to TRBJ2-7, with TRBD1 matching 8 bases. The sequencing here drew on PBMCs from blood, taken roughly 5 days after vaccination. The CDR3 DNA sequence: TGTGCCAGCAGTTTTTTACAGGGGGGCCCCTACGAGCAGTACTTC. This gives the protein CASSFLQGGPYEQYF.